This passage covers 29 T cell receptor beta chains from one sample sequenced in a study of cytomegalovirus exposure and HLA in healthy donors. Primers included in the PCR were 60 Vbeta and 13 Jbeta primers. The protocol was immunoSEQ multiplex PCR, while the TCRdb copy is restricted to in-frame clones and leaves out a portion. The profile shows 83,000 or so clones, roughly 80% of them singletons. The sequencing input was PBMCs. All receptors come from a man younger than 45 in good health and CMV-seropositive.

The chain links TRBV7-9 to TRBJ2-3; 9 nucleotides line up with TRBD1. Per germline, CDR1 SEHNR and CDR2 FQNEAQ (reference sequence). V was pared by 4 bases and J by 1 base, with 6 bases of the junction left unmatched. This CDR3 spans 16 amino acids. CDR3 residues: CASSYGTGFGTDTQYF. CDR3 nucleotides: TGTGCCAGCAGCTACGGGACAGGGTTTGGCACAGATACGCAGTATTTT. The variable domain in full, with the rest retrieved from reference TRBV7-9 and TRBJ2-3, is DTGVSQNPRHKITKRGQNVTFRCDPISEHNRLYWYRQTLGQGPEFLTYFQNEAQLEKSRLLSDRFSAERPKGSFSTLEIQRTEQGDSAMYLCASSYGTGFGTDTQYFGPGTRLTVL.

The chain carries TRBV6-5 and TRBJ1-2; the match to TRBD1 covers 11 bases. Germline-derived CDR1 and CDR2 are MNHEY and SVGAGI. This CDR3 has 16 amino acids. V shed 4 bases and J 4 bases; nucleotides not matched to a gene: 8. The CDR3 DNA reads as TGTGCCAGCAGTTTAGGACAGGGGGCCATCCCCTATGGCTACACCTTC. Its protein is CASSLGQGAIPYGYTF.

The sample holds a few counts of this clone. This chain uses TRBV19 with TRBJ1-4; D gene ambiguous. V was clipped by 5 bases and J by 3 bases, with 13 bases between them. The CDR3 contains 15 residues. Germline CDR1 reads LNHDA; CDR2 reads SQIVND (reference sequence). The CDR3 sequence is CASSRFQSANEKLFF. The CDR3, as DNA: TGTGCCAGTAGTCGGTTCCAAAGCGCTAATGAAAAACTGTTTTTT.

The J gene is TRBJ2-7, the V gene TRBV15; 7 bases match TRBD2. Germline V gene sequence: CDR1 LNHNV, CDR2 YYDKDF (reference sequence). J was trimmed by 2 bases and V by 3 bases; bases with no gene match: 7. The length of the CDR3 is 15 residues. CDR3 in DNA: TGTGCCACCAGCAGTCCCACGGGGAGGGCCTACGAGCAGTACTTC. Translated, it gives CATSSPTGRAYEQYF.

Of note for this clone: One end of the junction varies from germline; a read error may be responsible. The CDR3 DNA sequence: TGTTCCAGCAGCTCCGGTTATGAGCAGTTCTTC. It specifies CSSSSGYEQFF. The rearrangement uses TRBV7-9 and TRBJ2-1, with D unclear. In germline, CDR1 is SEHNR, CDR2 FQNEAQ (reference sequence). This CDR3 contains 11 residues.

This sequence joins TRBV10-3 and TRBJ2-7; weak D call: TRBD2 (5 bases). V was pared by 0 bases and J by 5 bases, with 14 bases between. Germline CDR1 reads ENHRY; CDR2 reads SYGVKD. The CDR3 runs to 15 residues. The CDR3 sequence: CAISESGVVAHEQYF. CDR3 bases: TGTGCCATCAGTGAGTCCGGGGTGGTGGCCCACGAGCAGTACTTC.

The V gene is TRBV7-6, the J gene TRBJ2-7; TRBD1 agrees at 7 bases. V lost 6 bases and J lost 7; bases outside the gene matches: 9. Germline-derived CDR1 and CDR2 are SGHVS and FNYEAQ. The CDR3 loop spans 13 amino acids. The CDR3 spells CASRPTGSGEQYF. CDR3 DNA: TGTGCCAGCAGACCGACAGGGTCTGGGGAGCAGTACTTC. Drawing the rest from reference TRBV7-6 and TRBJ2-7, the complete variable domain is GAGVSQSPRYKVTKRGQDVALRCDPISGHVSLYWYRQALGQGPEFLTYFNYEAQQDKSGLPNDRFSAERPEGSISTLTIQRTEQRDSAMYRCASRPTGSGEQYFGPGTRLTVT.

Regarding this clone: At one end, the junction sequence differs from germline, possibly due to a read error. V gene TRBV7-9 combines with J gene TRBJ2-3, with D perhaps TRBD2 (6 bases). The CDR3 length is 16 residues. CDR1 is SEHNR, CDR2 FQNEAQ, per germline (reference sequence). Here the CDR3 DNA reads TGTTCCAGCAGCTTCCCCCCGGGGGAAAGCACAGATACGCAGTATTTT. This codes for CSSSFPPGESTDTQYF.

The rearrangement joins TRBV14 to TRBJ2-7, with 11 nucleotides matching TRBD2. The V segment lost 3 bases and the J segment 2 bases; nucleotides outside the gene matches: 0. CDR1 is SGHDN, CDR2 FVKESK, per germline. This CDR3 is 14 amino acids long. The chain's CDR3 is CASSHSGGAYEQYF. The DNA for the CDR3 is TGTGCCAGCAGCCATAGCGGGGGGGCCTACGAGCAGTACTTC.

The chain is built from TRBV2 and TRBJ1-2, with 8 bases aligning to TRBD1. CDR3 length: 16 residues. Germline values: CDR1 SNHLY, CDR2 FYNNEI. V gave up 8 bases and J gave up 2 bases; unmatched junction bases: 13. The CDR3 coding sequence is TGTGCCAGCGAAGTAACCGCGTCAGGGGGCAACTATGGCTACACCTTC. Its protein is CASEVTASGGNYGYTF. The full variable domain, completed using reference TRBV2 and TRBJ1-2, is EPEVTQTPSHQVTQMGQEVILRCVPISNHLYFYWYRQILGQKVEFLVSFYNNEISEKSEIFDDQFSVERPDGSNFTLKIRSTKLEDSAMYFCASEVTASGGNYGYTFGSGTRLTVV.

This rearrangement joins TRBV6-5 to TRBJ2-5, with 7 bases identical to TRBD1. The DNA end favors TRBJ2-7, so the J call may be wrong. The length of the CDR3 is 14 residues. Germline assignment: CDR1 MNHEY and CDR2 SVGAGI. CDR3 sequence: CASSRRDSSYEQYF. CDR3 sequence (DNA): TGTGCCAGCAGCCGCCGGGACAGCTCCTACGAGCAGTACTTC.

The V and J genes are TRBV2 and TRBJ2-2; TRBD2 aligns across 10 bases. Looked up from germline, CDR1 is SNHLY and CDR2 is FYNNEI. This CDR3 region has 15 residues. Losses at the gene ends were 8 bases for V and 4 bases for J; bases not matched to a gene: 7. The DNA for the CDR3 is TGTGCCAGCGGGAGACTAGCGGGCGGCACCGGGGAGCTGTTTTTT. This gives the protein CASGRLAGGTGELFF.

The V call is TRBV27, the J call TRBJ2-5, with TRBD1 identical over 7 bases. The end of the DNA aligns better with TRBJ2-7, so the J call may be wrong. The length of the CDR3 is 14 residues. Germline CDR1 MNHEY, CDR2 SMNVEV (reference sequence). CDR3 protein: CASSWGQGVYEQYF. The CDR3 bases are TGTGCCAGCAGTTGGGGTCAGGGGGTCTACGAGCAGTACTTC.

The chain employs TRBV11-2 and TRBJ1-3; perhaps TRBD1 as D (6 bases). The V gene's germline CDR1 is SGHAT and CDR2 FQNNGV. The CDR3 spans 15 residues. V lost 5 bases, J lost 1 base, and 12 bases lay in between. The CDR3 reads CASSQTGLSGNTIYF. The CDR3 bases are TGTGCCAGCAGCCAAACAGGGTTGTCTGGAAACACCATATATTTT. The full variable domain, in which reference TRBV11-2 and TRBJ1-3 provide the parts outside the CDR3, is EAGVAQSPRYKIIEKRQSVAFWCNPISGHATLYWYQQILGQGPKLLIQFQNNGVVDDSQLPKDRFSAERLKGVDSTLKIQPAKLEDSAVYLCASSQTGLSGNTIYFGEGSWLTVV.

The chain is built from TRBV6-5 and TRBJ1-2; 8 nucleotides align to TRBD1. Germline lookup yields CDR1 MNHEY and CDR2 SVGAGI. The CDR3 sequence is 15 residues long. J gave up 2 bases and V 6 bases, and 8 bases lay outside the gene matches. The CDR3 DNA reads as TGTGCCAGCAGCCCCGGACAGGGTACCAACTATGGCTACACCTTC. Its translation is CASSPGQGTNYGYTF.

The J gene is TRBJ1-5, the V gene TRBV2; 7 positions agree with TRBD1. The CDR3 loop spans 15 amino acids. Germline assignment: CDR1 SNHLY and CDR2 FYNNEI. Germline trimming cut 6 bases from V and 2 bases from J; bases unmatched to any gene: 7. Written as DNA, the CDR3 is TGTGCCAGCAGAAGACAGGGAAGGGGCAATCAGCCCCAGCATTTT. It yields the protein CASRRQGRGNQPQHF.

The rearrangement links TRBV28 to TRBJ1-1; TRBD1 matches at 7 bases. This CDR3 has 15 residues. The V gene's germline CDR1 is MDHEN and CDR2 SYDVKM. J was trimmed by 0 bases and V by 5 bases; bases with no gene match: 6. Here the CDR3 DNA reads TGTGCCAGCAGTCCACTCGACAGGGTGAACACTGAAGCTTTCTTT. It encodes CASSPLDRVNTEAFF.

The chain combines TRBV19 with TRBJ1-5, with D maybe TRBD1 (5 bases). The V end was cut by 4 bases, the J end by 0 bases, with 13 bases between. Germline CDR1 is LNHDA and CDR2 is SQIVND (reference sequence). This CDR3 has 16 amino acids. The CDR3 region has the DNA TGTGCCAGTAGTAGGGAGGGGACCTATAGCAATCAGCCCCAGCATTTT. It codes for CASSREGTYSNQPQHF.

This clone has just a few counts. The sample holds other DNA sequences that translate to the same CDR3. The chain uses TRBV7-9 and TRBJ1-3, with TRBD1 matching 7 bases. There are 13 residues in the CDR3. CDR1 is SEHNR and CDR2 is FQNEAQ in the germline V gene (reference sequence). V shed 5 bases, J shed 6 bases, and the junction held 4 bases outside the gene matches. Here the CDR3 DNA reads TGTGCCAGCAGCCCTGGGACAGTAAACACCATATATTTT. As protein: CASSPGTVNTIYF.

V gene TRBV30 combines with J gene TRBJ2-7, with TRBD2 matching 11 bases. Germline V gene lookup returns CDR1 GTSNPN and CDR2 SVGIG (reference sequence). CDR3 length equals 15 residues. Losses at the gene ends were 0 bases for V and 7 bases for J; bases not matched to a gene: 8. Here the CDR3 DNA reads TGTGCCTGGAGTGTACCCATAGCGGGGGGGCATGAGCAGTACTTC. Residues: CAWSVPIAGGHEQYF.

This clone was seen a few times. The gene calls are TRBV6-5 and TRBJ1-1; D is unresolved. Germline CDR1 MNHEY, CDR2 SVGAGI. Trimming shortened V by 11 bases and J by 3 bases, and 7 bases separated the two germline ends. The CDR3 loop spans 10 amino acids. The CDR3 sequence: CASGDTEAFF. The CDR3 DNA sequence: TGTGCCTCCGGAGACACTGAAGCTTTCTTT.

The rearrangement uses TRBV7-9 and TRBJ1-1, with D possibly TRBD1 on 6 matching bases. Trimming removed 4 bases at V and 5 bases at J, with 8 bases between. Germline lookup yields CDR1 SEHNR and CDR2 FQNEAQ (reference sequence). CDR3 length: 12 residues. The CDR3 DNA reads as TGTGCCAGCAGCTCAACAGGGACTGAAGCTTTCTTT. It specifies CASSSTGTEAFF.

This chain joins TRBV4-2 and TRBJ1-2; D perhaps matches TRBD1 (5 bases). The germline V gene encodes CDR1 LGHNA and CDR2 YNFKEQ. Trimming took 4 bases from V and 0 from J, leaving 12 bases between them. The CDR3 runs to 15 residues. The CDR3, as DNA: TGTGCCAGCAGCCTGCTGGAGGGACCTAACTATGGCTACACCTTC. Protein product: CASSLLEGPNYGYTF.

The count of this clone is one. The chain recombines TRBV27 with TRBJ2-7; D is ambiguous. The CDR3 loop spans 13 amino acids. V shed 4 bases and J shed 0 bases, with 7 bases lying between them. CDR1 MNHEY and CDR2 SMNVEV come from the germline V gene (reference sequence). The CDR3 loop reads CASSSAGSYEQYF. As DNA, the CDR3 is TGTGCCAGCAGTTCGGCAGGCTCCTACGAGCAGTACTTC.

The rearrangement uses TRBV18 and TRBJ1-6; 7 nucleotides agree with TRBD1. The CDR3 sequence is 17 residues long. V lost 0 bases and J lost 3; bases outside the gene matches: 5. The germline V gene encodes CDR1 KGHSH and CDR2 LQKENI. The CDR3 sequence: CASSPPRGRIYNSPLHF. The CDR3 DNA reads TGTGCCAGCTCACCACCGAGGGGGCGCATCTATAATTCACCCCTCCACTTT.

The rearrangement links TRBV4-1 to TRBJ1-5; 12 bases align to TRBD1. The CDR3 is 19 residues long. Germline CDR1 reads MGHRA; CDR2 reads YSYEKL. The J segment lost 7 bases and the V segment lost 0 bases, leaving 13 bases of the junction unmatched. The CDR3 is CASSQDPTRDRGLEQPQHF. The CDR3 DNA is TGCGCCAGCAGCCAAGACCCTACCCGGGACAGGGGGCTGGAGCAGCCCCAGCATTTT.

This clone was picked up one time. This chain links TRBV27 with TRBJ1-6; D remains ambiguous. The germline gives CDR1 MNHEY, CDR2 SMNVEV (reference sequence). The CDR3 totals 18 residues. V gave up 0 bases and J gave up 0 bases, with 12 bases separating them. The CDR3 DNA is TGTGCCAGCAGTTTATCGAGCCTCAGAGGCTCCTATAATTCACCCCTCCACTTT. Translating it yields CASSLSSLRGSYNSPLHF.

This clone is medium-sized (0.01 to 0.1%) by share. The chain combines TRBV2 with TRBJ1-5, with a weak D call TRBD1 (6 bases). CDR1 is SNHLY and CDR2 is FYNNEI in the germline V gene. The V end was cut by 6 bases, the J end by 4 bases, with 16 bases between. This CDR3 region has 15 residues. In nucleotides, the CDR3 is TGTGCCAGCAGGGGGATACAGGGCTTAAATCAGCCCCAGCATTTT. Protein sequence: CASRGIQGLNQPQHF.

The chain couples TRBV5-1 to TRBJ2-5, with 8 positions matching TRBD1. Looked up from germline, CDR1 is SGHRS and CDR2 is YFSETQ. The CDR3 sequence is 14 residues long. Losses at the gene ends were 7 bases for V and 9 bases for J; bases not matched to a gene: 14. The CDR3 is CASGLGQVKEAQYF. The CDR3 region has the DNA TGCGCCAGCGGCCTGGGACAGGTGAAGGAGGCCCAGTACTTC.